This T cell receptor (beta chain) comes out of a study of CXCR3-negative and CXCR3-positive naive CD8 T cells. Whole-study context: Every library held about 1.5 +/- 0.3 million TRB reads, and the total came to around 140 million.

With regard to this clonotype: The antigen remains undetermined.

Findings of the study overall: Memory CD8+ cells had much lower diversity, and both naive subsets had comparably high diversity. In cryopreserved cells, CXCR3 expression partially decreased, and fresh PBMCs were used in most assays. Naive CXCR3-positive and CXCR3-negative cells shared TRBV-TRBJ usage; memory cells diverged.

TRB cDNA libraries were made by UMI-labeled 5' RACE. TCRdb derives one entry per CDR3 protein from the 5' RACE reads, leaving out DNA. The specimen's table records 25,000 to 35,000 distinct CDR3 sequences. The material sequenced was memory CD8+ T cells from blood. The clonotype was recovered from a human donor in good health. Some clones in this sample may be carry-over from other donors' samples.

The CDR3 reads CASSLSQVVTGELFF. This chain uses TRBV5-4 with TRBJ2-2. From germline, CDR1 is SGHNT and CDR2 YYREEE (reference sequence). CDR3 length: 15 residues. The full variable domain, rest sourced from reference TRBV5-4 and TRBJ2-2, is ETGVTQSPTHLIKTRGQQVTLRCSSQSGHNTVSWYQQALGQGPQFIFQYYREEENGRGNFPPRFSGLQFPNYSSELNVNALELDDSALYLCASSLSQVVTGELFFGEGSRLTVL.